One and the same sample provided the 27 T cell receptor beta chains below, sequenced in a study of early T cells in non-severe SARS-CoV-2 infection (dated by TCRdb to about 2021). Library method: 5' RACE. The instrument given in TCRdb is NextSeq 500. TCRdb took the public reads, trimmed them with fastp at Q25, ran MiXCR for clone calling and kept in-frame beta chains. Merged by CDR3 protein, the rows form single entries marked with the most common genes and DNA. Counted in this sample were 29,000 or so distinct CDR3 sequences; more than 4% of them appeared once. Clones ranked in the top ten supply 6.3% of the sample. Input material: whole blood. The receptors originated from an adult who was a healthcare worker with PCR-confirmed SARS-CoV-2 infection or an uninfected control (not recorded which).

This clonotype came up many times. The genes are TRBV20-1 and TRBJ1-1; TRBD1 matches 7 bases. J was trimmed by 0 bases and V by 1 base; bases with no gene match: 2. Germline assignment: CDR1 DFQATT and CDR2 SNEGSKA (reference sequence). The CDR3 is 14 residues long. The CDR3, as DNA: TGCAGTGCTAGAGGGGGGACAGTGAACACTGAAGCTTTCTTT. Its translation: CSARGGTVNTEAFF.

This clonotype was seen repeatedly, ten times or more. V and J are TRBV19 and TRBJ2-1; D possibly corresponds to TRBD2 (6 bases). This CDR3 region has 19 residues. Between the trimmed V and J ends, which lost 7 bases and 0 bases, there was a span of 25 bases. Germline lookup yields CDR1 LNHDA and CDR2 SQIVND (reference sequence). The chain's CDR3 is CASIPLGGESNISYNEQFF. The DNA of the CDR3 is TGTGCCAGTATCCCCCTTGGAGGGGAGTCAAATATCTCCTACAATGAGCAGTTCTTC.

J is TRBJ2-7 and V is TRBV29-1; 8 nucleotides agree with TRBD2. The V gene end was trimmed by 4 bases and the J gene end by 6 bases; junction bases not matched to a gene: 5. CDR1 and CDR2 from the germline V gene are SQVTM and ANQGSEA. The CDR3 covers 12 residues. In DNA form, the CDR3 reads TGCAGCGTTGTCAGCGGGAGTGGCGAGCAGTACTTC. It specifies CSVVSGSGEQYF.

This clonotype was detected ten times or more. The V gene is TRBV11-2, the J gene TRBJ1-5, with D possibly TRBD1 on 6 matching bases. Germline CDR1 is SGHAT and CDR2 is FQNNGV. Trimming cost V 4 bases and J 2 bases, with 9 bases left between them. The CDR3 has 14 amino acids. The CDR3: CASSSNRGNQPQHF. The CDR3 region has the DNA TGTGCCAGCAGCTCGAACAGGGGCAATCAGCCCCAGCATTTT.

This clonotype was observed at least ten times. In DNA, the CDR3 is TGTGCCAGCAGCACCCGGGAGGGGTCCTACAATGAGCAGTTCTTC. This codes for CASSTREGSYNEQFF. The chain combines TRBV9 with TRBJ2-1; 8 nucleotides match TRBD2. The CDR3 extends over 15 amino acids. J gave up 1 base and V 4 bases, and 4 bases lay outside the gene matches. Per the germline V gene, CDR1 is SGDLS and CDR2 is YYNGEE.

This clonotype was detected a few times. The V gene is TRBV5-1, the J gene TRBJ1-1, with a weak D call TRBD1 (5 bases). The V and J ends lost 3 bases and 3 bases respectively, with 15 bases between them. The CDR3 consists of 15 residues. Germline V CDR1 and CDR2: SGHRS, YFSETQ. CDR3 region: CASSSPAAGDTEAFF. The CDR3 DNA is TGCGCCAGCAGCTCCCCCGCGGCGGGGGACACTGAAGCTTTCTTT. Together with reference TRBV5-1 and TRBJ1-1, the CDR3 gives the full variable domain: KAGVTQTPRYLIKTRGQQVTLSCSPISGHRSVSWYQQTPGQGLQFLFEYFSETQRNKGNFPGRFSGRQFSNSRSEMNVSTLELGDSALYLCASSSPAAGDTEAFFGQGTRLTVV.

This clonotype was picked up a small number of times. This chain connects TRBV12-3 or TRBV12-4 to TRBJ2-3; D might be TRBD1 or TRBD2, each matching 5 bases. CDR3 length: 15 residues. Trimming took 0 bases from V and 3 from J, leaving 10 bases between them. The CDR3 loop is CASSLAGEETDTQYF. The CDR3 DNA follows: TGTGCCAGCAGTTTAGCGGGGGAAGAGACAGATACGCAGTATTTT.

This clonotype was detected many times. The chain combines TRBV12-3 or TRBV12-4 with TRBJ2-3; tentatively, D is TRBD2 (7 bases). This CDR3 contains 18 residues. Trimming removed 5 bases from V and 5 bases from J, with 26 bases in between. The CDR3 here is CASSPGGGGRGAIDTQYF. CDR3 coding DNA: TGTGCCAGCAGTCCGGGCGGCGGGGGCAGAGGGGCCATAGATACGCAGTATTTT.

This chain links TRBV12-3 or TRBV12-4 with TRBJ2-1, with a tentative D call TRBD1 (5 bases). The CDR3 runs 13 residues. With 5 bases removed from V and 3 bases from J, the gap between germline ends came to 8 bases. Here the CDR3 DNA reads TGTGCCAGCAGTGGGGCCCGCTACAATGAGCAGTTCTTC. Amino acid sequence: CASSGARYNEQFF.

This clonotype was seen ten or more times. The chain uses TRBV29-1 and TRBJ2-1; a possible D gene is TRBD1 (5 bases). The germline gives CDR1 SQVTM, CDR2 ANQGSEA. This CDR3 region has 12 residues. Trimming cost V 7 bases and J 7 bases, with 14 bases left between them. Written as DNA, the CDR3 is TGCAGCGCCCTACCGACAGCGAATGAGCAGTTCTTC. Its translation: CSALPTANEQFF.

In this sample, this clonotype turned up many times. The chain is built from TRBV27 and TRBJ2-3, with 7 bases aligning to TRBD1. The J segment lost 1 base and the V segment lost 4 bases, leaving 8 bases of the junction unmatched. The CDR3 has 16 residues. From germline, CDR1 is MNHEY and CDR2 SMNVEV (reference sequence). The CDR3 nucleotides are TGTGCCAGCAGTTCAATTCAGGGGGTTGGCACAGATACGCAGTATTTT. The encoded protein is CASSSIQGVGTDTQYF.

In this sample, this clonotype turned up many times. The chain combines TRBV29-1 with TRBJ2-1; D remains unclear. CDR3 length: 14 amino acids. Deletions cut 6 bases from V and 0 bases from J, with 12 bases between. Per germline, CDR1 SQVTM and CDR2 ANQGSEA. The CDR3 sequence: CSVQLLSSYNEQFF. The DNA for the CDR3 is TGCAGCGTGCAACTACTCAGCTCCTACAATGAGCAGTTCTTC.

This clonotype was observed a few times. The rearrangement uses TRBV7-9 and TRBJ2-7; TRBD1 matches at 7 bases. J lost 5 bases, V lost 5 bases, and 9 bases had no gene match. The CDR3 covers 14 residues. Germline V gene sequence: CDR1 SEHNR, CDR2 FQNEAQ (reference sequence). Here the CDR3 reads CASSQTTGVDEQYF. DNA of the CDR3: TGTGCCAGCAGCCAAACTACAGGGGTCGACGAGCAGTACTTC.

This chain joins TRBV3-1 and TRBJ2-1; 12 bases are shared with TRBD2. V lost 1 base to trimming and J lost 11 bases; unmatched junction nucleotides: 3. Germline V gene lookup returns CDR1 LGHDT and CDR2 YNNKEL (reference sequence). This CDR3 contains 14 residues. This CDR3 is CASSQGTSGGKQFF. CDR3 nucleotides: TGTGCCAGCAGCCAAGGAACTAGCGGGGGGAAGCAGTTCTTC.

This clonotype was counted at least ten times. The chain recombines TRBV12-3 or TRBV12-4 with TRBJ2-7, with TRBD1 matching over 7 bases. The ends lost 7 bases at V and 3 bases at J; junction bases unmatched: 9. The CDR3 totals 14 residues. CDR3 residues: CASTGDSRVYEQYF. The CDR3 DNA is TGTGCCAGCACCGGGGACAGCCGAGTCTACGAGCAGTACTTC.

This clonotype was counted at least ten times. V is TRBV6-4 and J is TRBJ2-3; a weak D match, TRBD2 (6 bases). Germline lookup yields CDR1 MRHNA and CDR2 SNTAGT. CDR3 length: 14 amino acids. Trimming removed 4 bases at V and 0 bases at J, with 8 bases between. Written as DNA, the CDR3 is TGTGCCAGCAGTGCCGGGACTAGCACAGATACGCAGTATTTT. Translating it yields CASSAGTSTDTQYF.

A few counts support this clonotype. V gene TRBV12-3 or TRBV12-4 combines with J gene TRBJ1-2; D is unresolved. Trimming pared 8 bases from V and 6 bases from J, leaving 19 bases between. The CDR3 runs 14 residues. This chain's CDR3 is CASASSHFLDGYTF. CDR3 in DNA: TGTGCCAGCGCATCCTCACATTTTCTGGATGGCTACACCTTC.

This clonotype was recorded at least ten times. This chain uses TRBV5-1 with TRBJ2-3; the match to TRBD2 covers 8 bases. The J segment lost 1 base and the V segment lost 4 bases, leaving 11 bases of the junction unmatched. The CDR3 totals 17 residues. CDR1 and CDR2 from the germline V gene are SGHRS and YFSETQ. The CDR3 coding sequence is TGCGCCAGCAGCACCCCCAGCGGGAGCGATGGCACAGATACGCAGTATTTT. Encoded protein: CASSTPSGSDGTDTQYF.

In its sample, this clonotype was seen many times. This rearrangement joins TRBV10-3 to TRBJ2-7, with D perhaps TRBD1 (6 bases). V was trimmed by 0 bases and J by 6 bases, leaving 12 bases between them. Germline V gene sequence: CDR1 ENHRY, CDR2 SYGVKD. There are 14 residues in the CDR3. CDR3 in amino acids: CAISESPRGGEQYF. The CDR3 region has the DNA TGTGCCATCAGTGAGTCCCCCAGGGGTGGCGAGCAGTACTTC.

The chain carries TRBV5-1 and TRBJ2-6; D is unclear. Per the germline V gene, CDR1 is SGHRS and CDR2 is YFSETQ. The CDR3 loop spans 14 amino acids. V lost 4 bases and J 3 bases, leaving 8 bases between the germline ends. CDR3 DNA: TGCGCCAGCAGCGGGTCTAGTGGGGCCAACGTCCTGACTTTC. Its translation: CASSGSSGANVLTF.

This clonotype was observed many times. CDR3 region: CASSKGYEKLFF. For the CDR3, the DNA is TGTGCCAGCAGCAAGGGGTATGAAAAACTGTTTTTT. The chain joins TRBV21-1 to TRBJ1-4. TRBV21-1 is shown as a pseudogene. The CDR3 sequence is 12 residues long.

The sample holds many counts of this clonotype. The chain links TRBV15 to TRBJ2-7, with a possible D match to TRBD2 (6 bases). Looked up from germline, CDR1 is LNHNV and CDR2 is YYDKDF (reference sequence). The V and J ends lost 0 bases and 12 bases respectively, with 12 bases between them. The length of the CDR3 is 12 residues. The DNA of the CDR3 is TGTGCCACCAGCAGAGAAGCGGGTCCAAGGTACTTC. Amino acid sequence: CATSREAGPRYF. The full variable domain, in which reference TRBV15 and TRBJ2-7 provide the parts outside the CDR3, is DAMVIQNPRYQVTQFGKPVTLSCSQTLNHNVMYWYQQKSSQAPKLLFHYYDKDFNNEADTPDNFQSRRPNTSFCFLDIRSPGLGDTAMYLCATSREAGPRYFGPGTRLTVT.

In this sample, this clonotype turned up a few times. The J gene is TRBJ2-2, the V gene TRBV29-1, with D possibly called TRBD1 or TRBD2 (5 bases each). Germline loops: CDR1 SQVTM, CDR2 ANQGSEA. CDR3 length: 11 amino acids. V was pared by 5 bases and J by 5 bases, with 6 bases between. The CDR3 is CSVWGTGELFF. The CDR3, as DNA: TGCAGCGTTTGGGGGACCGGGGAGCTGTTTTTT.

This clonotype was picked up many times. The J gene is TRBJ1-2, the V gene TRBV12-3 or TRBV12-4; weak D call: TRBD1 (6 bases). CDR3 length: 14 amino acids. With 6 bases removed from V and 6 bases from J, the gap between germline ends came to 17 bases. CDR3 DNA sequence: TGTGCCAGCAGCTTACCGAGGGGGATCGATGGCTACACCTTC. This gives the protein CASSLPRGIDGYTF.

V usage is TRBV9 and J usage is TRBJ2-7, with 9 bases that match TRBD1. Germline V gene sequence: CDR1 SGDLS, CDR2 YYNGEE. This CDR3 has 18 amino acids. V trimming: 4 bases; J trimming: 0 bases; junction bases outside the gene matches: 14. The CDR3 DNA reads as TGTGCCAGCAGCCCCAAGGGTTGGGGACAGGGATCCTCCTACGAGCAGTACTTC. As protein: CASSPKGWGQGSSYEQYF.

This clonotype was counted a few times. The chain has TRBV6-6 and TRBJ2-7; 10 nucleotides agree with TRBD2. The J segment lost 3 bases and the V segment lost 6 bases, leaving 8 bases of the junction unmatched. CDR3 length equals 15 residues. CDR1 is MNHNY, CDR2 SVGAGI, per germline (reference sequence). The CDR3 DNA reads TGTGCCAGCAGACCGGGACTAGCGCTCTTCTACGAGCAGTACTTC. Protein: CASRPGLALFYEQYF.

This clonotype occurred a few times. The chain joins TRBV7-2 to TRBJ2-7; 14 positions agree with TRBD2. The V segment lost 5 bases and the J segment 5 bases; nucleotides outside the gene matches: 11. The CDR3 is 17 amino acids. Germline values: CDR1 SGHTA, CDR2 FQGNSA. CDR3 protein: CASSRSGGLAGGHEQYF. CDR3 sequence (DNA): TGTGCCAGCAGCCGATCCGGCGGACTAGCGGGGGGCCACGAGCAGTACTTC.